The 13 T cell receptor beta chains presented below share a single source sample, sequenced in a study of human thymus T cells. Measured with immunoSEQ multiplex PCR; TCRdb has only the in-frame clones, and not every one. The sample contains some 130,000 clones, 90% to 95% of which appear only once. Corrective heart surgery yielded the resections from which the thymus tissue came. Sequenced input: thymus tissue. Every receptor here comes from a boy younger than two with a congenital heart defect but otherwise immunologically healthy.

Written as DNA, the CDR3 is TGCGCCAGCAGCCAAGAGCCTATCCAGATGACAGGGATGCGCCTGGACACTGAAGCTTTCTTT. This sequence encodes CASSQEPIQMTGMRLDTEAFF. The chain carries TRBV4-3 and TRBJ1-1; 7 nucleotides line up with TRBD1. CDR1 is LGHNA, CDR2 YSLEER, per germline. The V gene end was trimmed by 0 bases and the J gene end by 3 bases; junction bases not matched to a gene: 22. CDR3 length: 21 residues.

CDR3 loop: CARSTGGDEQFF. The CDR3 DNA follows: TGCGCCAGATCCACAGGGGGCGATGAGCAGTTCTTC. The chain employs TRBV10-1 and TRBJ2-1, with 9 bases identical to TRBD1. CDR1 is WNHNN and CDR2 is SYGVQD in the germline V gene (reference sequence). The CDR3 consists of 12 residues. The J segment lost 8 bases and the V segment lost 9 bases, leaving 5 bases of the junction unmatched.

The J gene is TRBJ1-2, the V gene TRBV14; a possible D gene is TRBD1 (6 bases). V was clipped by 0 bases and J by 4 bases, with 21 bases between them. The CDR3 is made up of 18 amino acids. Germline-derived CDR1 and CDR2 are SGHDN and FVKESK. The chain's CDR3 is CASSQEVSWGGLPYGYTF. CDR3 nucleotides: TGTGCCAGCAGCCAAGAAGTGTCCTGGGGGGGGCTCCCCTATGGCTACACCTTC.

The chain is built from TRBV29-1 and TRBJ2-1; 9 bases are a match to TRBD2. CDR3 length: 18 amino acids. CDR1 is SQVTM, CDR2 ANQGSEA, per germline. V was clipped by 2 bases and J by 7 bases; unmatched bases: 18. CDR3 sequence reads: CSVEFGPFTGLASNEQFF. As DNA, the CDR3 is TGCAGCGTTGAATTCGGCCCCTTCACCGGACTAGCGAGTAATGAGCAGTTCTTC.

V is TRBV4-3 and J is TRBJ2-2; no reliable D call. The CDR3 is 14 residues long. Germline V gene sequence: CDR1 LGHNA, CDR2 YSLEER. V lost 2 bases to trimming and J lost 5 bases, with 9 bases between them. The CDR3 reads CASSQKQITGELFF. The CDR3 DNA reads as TGCGCCAGCAGCCAAAAACAGATAACCGGGGAGCTGTTTTTT.

The chain recombines TRBV4-1 with TRBJ2-4, with a tentative D call TRBD2 (5 bases). The V gene's germline CDR1 is MGHRA and CDR2 YSYEKL. Deletions cut 0 bases from V and 1 base from J, with 16 bases between. This CDR3 comprises 18 residues. CDR3: CASSQEVGGRTAKNIQYF. DNA of the CDR3: TGCGCCAGCAGCCAAGAAGTCGGAGGTAGGACGGCCAAAAACATTCAGTACTTC.

The chain carries TRBV5-1 and TRBJ2-1, with 10 bases that match TRBD2. Germline V lookup: CDR1 SGHRS, CDR2 YFSETQ. The V and J ends lost 3 bases and 5 bases, in that order; junction bases with no gene match: 11. CDR3 length: 17 residues. The CDR3 here is CASSSPASGGINNEQFF. For the CDR3, the DNA is TGCGCCAGCAGCTCCCCGGCTAGCGGGGGTATCAACAATGAGCAGTTCTTC.

As DNA, the CDR3 is TGTGCCAGCAGTTCCCGCCCAGGTACCATGAACACTGAAGCTTTCTTT. It yields the protein CASSSRPGTMNTEAFF. The V call is TRBV28, the J call TRBJ1-1; no clear D gene. Germline V lookup: CDR1 MDHEN, CDR2 SYDVKM. CDR3 size: 16 residues. V was cut by 4 bases and J by 0 bases, with 15 bases left in between.

The J gene is TRBJ2-1, the V gene TRBV4-1; D is uncertain. Deletions cut 0 bases from V and 5 bases from J, with 5 bases between. This CDR3 is built from 13 residues. The germline gives CDR1 MGHRA, CDR2 YSYEKL. The CDR3 coding sequence is TGCGCCAGCAGCCAAGAGCTGAACAATGAGCAGTTCTTC. Translation gives CASSQELNNEQFF.

V is TRBV12-5 and J is TRBJ1-2; 9 positions match TRBD1. CDR3 length equals 24 residues. V trimming: 0 bases; J trimming: 5 bases; junction bases outside the gene matches: 31. Germline-derived CDR1 and CDR2 are LGHNT and FRNRAP. CDR3 loop: CASGLVGKPTTRRDRVRLGYGYTF. CDR3 in DNA: TGTGCTAGTGGTTTGGTAGGGAAACCGACGACCCGCCGGGACAGGGTTCGATTAGGGTATGGCTACACCTTC.

The rearrangement joins TRBV6-1 to TRBJ2-3; D call uncertain. This CDR3 has 11 residues. Trimming pared 6 bases from V and 6 bases from J, leaving 7 bases between. Germline loops: CDR1 MNHNS, CDR2 SASEGT. CDR3: CASSRRDTQYF. As DNA, the CDR3 is TGTGCCAGCAGCAGGCGGGATACGCAGTATTTT.

In DNA form, the CDR3 reads TGTGCTTCACCGGGCTACACCTTC. It is translated as CASPGYTF. V and J are TRBV3-1 (or the pseudogene TRBV3-2) and TRBJ1-2; no definite D call. The CDR3 runs to 8 residues. Germline loops: CDR1 LGHDT, CDR2 YNNKEL (reference sequence).

This chain connects TRBV9 to TRBJ2-7, with D perhaps TRBD1 (6 bases). V dropped 2 bases and J dropped 5 bases, with 11 bases sitting between them. This CDR3 comprises 13 residues. Germline-derived CDR1 and CDR2 are SGDLS and YYNGEE. CDR3 amino acids: CASSVYRDDEQYF. The CDR3 nucleotides are TGTGCCAGCAGCGTCTACAGGGACGACGAGCAGTACTTC.